These T cell receptor beta chains were read from a single sample in a study of response to subunit inactivated influenza vaccine. TCRdb called the RT-PCR reads again in MiXCR, with one record for every CDR3 protein. Among a few hundred thousand distinct CDR3 sequences listed, 20% to 25% were seen once. The starting material was PBMCs from blood, obtained approximately 20 months after vaccination. Every receptor here comes from a man between 50 and 69 years old who received an inactivated influenza vaccine. Both conserved end residues are trimmed from each CDR3.

J gene	V gene	CDR3 protein
TRBJ2-2	TRBV19	ASSIIPNTGELF
TRBJ2-5	TRBV29-1	SVEPGEETQY
TRBJ1-6	TRBV5-4	ASSSQGALYEYNSALH
TRBJ2-7	TRBV4-2	ASSQGNEDSYEQY
TRBJ1-4	TRBV20-1	SASRGSGANGKLF
TRBJ1-5	TRBV20-1	SATPKIYSNQPQH
TRBJ2-2	TRBV4-2	ASSPGTGGTGELF
TRBJ2-1	TRBV28	ASQGLVTYEQF
TRBJ2-1	TRBV18	ASSPSTGQGYNEQF
TRBJ1-2	TRBV5-6	ASSSRPTRNYGYT
TRBJ1-5	TRBV12-3/TRBV12-4	ASSLEGLGNQPQH
TRBJ2-1	TRBV4-2	ASSQDSGLEQF
TRBJ2-1	TRBV19	ASSLIGSAYNEQF
TRBJ2-3	TRBV12-3/TRBV12-4	ASSSGVPDTQY
TRBJ2-1	TRBV7-9	ASSLLRQAPYNEQF
TRBJ1-2	TRBV5-1	ASSPDPTGNYGYT
TRBJ1-6	TRBV11-2	ASSLVLQGNNSPLH
TRBJ2-1	TRBV20-1	SARAGGRAYNEQF
TRBJ2-7	TRBV2	ASRDRGYEQY
TRBJ2-7	TRBV10-2	ASSMTGAGINEQY
TRBJ2-2	TRBV10-2	ASSDRGHVGELF
TRBJ1-3	TRBV16	ASSQHYSGNTIY
TRBJ2-1	TRBV5-8	ASSFTSGRGAYNEQF
TRBJ2-3	TRBV20-1	SASTSGGNTQY
TRBJ2-1	TRBV12-3/TRBV12-4	ASSIGLGRRHEQF
TRBJ1-6	TRBV2	ASSEVPRSYNSPLH
TRBJ2-3	TRBV5-1	ASSLASSGGSTDTQY
TRBJ1-3	TRBV7-9	ASTTTGSGNTIY
TRBJ2-6	TRBV6-5	ASSYNRLSSGANVLT
TRBJ2-7	TRBV30	AWRHGTLAYEQY
TRBJ1-2	TRBV20-1	SARPGDGRYGYT
TRBJ1-1	TRBV4-3	ASSRWDNMNTEAF
TRBJ1-1	TRBV19	ASSMGKPQGSF
TRBJ2-2	TRBV6-1	ASSPSGQGHTGELF
TRBJ2-1	TRBV6-5	ASSYWRAGSSYNEQF
TRBJ1-1	TRBV5-4	ASSIVSGETF
TRBJ1-1	TRBV6-2/TRBV6-3	ASSFGWENTEAF
TRBJ1-1	TRBV5-1	ASSWDGQLNTEAF
TRBJ1-1	TRBV10-1	ASSEGSMNTEAF
TRBJ2-4	TRBV12-3/TRBV12-4	ASSIAGLAKNIQY
TRBJ1-1	TRBV29-1	SDRQGSTEAF
TRBJ1-2	TRBV10-3	AISGDYGYT
TRBJ2-3	TRBV12-3/TRBV12-4	ASRSEIIDLSADTQY
TRBJ2-1	TRBV18	ASSPLIPGLAGGPRNEQF
TRBJ2-7	TRBV27	ASSLSRYGTYEQY
TRBJ2-5	TRBV11-2	ASGGEVTQY
TRBJ2-5	TRBV20-1	SAKDQKSLTKGGTQY
TRBJ2-1	TRBV14	ASRPGAGRNEQF
TRBJ2-2	TRBV7-6	ASSLARAAATNTGELF
TRBJ2-7	TRBV5-1	ASSLGLRDTSYEQY
TRBJ2-5	TRBV5-1	ASSQTLDPGETQY
TRBJ2-7	TRBV7-2	ASSPSMGPYEQY
TRBJ2-2	TRBV7-2	ASSRGGNTGELF
TRBJ2-7	TRBV5-6	ASSLVPGSSYEQY
TRBJ1-2	TRBV12-3/TRBV12-4	ASTFPGVHGYT
TRBJ1-1	TRBV19	ASSWGHRNTEAF
TRBJ1-2	TRBV5-1	ASSPYAGGDNGYT
TRBJ2-5	TRBV12-3/TRBV12-4	ASSLSIGWQETQY